The 26 T cell receptor beta chains below all came from one sample that was sequenced in a study of response to subunit inactivated influenza vaccine. TCRdb analysed the RT-PCR reads with MiXCR anew, one entry per CDR3 protein. This sample yields fewer than 750,000 distinct CDR3 sequences, of which 14% are seen a single time; 11% belongs to the top ten. The sample was PBMCs from blood, taken about 11 days after vaccination. The source is a middle-aged man who received an inactivated influenza vaccine.

The chain joins TRBV27 to TRBJ1-6; no clear D gene. The CDR3 consists of 13 residues. V lost 4 bases to trimming and J lost 13 bases, with 14 bases between them. Germline CDR1 reads MNHEY; CDR2 reads SMNVEV (reference sequence). CDR3 coding DNA: TGTGCCAGCAGTTCCCATTTGATGTCGCCCCTCCACTTT. Translation gives CASSSHLMSPLHF.

This chain connects TRBV12-3 or TRBV12-4 to TRBJ2-1; TRBD2 might be the D (6 bases). Trimming took 1 base from V and 9 from J, leaving 10 bases between them. The CDR3 contains 13 residues. This CDR3 reads CASSLGDLGEQFF. Written as DNA, the CDR3 is TGTGCCAGCAGTTTAGGGGACTTAGGTGAGCAGTTCTTC.

This clonotype was seen a handful of times. The gene calls are TRBV28 and TRBJ1-2; D perhaps matches TRBD1 (5 bases). V lost 7 bases to trimming and J lost 3 bases, with 15 bases between them. Germline V gene data show CDR1 as MDHEN and CDR2 as SYDVKM. CDR3 length: 14 residues. DNA of the CDR3: TGTGCCAGCACTATCCCTTGGGGCGACTATGGCTACACCTTC. This codes for CASTIPWGDYGYTF.

The rearrangement uses TRBV7-9 and TRBJ2-3; 8 positions match TRBD1. The trim removed 5 bases at V and 2 bases at J, leaving 9 bases unmatched. Germline V lookup: CDR1 SEHNR, CDR2 FQNEAQ (reference sequence). CDR3 length equals 16 residues. The CDR3 DNA reads as TGTGCCAGCAGCCCACTGGGACAGGCAACCACAGATACGCAGTATTTT. Translation gives CASSPLGQATTDTQYF.

The chain carries TRBV28 and TRBJ2-7; D perhaps matches TRBD1 (6 bases). This CDR3 contains 13 residues. Trimming took 6 bases from V and 1 from J, leaving 10 bases between them. Germline V lookup: CDR1 MDHEN, CDR2 SYDVKM. The CDR3: CASRRQESYEQYF. The CDR3 DNA is TGTGCCAGCAGGAGACAGGAGTCCTACGAGCAGTACTTC.

The rearrangement joins TRBV9 to TRBJ1-1; TRBD1 is a possible D gene (5 bases). This CDR3 region has 15 residues. The germline V gene encodes CDR1 SGDLS and CDR2 YYNGEE. Trimming left V 3 bases short and J 0 bases short, with 12 bases between. The CDR3 DNA reads as TGTGCCAGCAGCGCGGAGCCGACAGTGAACACTGAAGCTTTCTTT. Protein sequence: CASSAEPTVNTEAFF.

This clonotype was seen only a few times. The chain has TRBV6-1 and TRBJ2-7; 10 bases fit TRBD1. From germline, CDR1 is MNHNS and CDR2 SASEGT. This CDR3 spans 14 amino acids. J gave up 3 bases and V 10 bases, and 9 bases lay outside the gene matches. The DNA for the CDR3 is TGTGCCACCTCCAGGGGACAGGGGCTCTACGAGCAGTACTTC. This encodes CATSRGQGLYEQYF.

This clonotype was observed many times. The chain combines TRBV5-1 with TRBJ1-2; 8 bases agree with TRBD1. Per the germline V gene, CDR1 is SGHRS and CDR2 is YFSETQ. The trim removed 3 bases at V and 2 bases at J, leaving 3 bases unmatched. The CDR3 covers 14 residues. The CDR3 here is CASSWAGGNYGYTF. The DNA of the CDR3 is TGCGCCAGCAGCTGGGCAGGGGGCAACTATGGCTACACCTTC.

This chain links TRBV4-2 with TRBJ2-5; TRBD1 might be the D (6 bases). The CDR3 runs to 15 residues. From germline, CDR1 is LGHNA and CDR2 YNFKEQ. V was shortened by 1 base and J by 5 bases, with 14 bases between the two germline ends. CDR3 in DNA: TGTGCCAGCAGCCAAGTTTTGAGGGGGTCGGAGACCCAGTACTTC. Protein: CASSQVLRGSETQYF.

This clonotype was observed a few times. The chain is built from TRBV20-1 and TRBJ2-2; either TRBD1 or TRBD2 may fit D (5 bases each). The germline V gene encodes CDR1 DFQATT and CDR2 SNEGSKA (reference sequence). Trimming cost V 3 bases and J 4 bases, with 15 bases left between them. The CDR3 covers 15 residues. In DNA, the CDR3 is TGCAGTGCTAGGGATCGGGGCCTAGGCACCGGGGAGCTGTTTTTT. This translates into CSARDRGLGTGELFF.

There are many counts of this clonotype. This chain links TRBV10-3 with TRBJ2-7, with TRBD1 matching 10 bases. This CDR3 has 12 residues. After removal of 10 bases from V and 2 bases from J, the junction contained 2 bases not matched to a gene. The V gene's germline CDR1 is ENHRY and CDR2 SYGVKD. CDR3 coding DNA: TGTGCCAGCGGACAGGGGGCCTACGAGCAGTACTTC. Translating gives CASGQGAYEQYF.

The V gene is TRBV6-1, the J gene TRBJ2-5, with TRBD2 matching 8 bases. The CDR3 runs to 15 residues. Germline values: CDR1 MNHNS, CDR2 SASEGT. V shed 8 bases, J shed 2 bases, and the junction held 10 bases outside the gene matches. CDR3 sequence reads: CASSQPGGVQETQYF. The CDR3, as DNA: TGTGCCAGCTCCCAACCGGGGGGGGTTCAAGAGACCCAGTACTTC.

This clonotype has just a few counts. The chain joins TRBV5-1 to TRBJ2-2; D is perhaps TRBD1 or TRBD2 (5 bases each). This CDR3 region has 16 residues. The ends were cut back, 2 bases at V and 0 bases at J, with 11 bases in the middle. The V gene's germline CDR1 is SGHRS and CDR2 YFSETQ. This CDR3 is CASSLAPGPNTGELFF. In DNA form, the CDR3 reads TGCGCCAGCAGCTTAGCCCCGGGACCGAACACCGGGGAGCTGTTTTTT.

This clonotype has just a few counts. CDR3 sequence (DNA): TGTGCCAGCAGTCTCGGACTAGTCGACACCGGGGAGCTGTTTTTT. This sequence encodes CASSLGLVDTGELFF. This sequence joins TRBV12-3 or TRBV12-4 and TRBJ2-2; 7 positions match TRBD2. J was trimmed by 3 bases and V by 5 bases; bases with no gene match: 6. This CDR3 has 15 amino acids.

J is TRBJ2-7 and V is TRBV15, with 8 positions matching TRBD2. CDR1 LNHNV and CDR2 YYDKDF come from the germline V gene (reference sequence). This CDR3 spans 16 amino acids. J gave up 11 bases and V 1 base, and 16 bases lay outside the gene matches. The CDR3: CATSRGSGVFGSPEYF. In DNA, the CDR3 is TGTGCCACCAGCAGAGGTAGCGGGGTATTCGGAAGCCCGGAGTACTTC. The whole variable domain, remainder taken from reference TRBV15 and TRBJ2-7, is DAMVIQNPRYQVTQFGKPVTLSCSQTLNHNVMYWYQQKSSQAPKLLFHYYDKDFNNEADTPDNFQSRRPNTSFCFLDIRSPGLGDTAMYLCATSRGSGVFGSPEYFGPGTRLTVT.

This clonotype showed up just a few times. This chain joins TRBV7-2 and TRBJ2-2; D gene uncertain. Trimming took off 0 bases at V and 6 bases at J, with 11 bases between the two ends. The germline V gene has CDR1 SGHTA and CDR2 FQGNSA. This CDR3 is built from 15 residues. The CDR3 DNA follows: TGTGCCAGCAGCTTAGCACGTGGTTACGCCGGGGAGCTGTTTTTT. Amino acid sequence: CASSLARGYAGELFF.

V gene TRBV14 combines with J gene TRBJ2-5; 10 bases fit TRBD2. Looked up from germline, CDR1 is SGHDN and CDR2 is FVKESK. The CDR3 consists of 13 residues. V gave up 3 bases and J gave up 7 bases; unmatched junction bases: 2. CDR3 nucleotides: TGTGCCAGCAGCCAGTGGACTAGCGGGACCCAGTACTTC. Encoded protein: CASSQWTSGTQYF.

V gene TRBV9 combines with J gene TRBJ2-3; 7 bases map to TRBD2. CDR1 and CDR2 (germline): SGDLS, YYNGEE. The J segment lost 5 bases and the V segment lost 0 bases, leaving 3 bases of the junction unmatched. The CDR3 covers 14 residues. The CDR3 loop is CASSVEAGLDTQYF. CDR3 DNA sequence: TGTGCCAGCAGCGTAGAAGCGGGACTAGATACGCAGTATTTT.

This clonotype showed up just a few times. The rearrangement joins TRBV12-3 or TRBV12-4 to TRBJ2-7; D unresolved. The CDR3 covers 14 residues. The V end was cut by 3 bases, the J end by 3 bases, with 12 bases between. The CDR3 DNA reads TGTGCCAGCAGTTTGGTAGGGATTGGCTACGAGCAGTACTTC. This translates into CASSLVGIGYEQYF.

This rearrangement joins TRBV20-1 to TRBJ2-1; 10 nucleotides agree with TRBD2. Germline V gene data show CDR1 as DFQATT and CDR2 as SNEGSKA (reference sequence). The CDR3 is 15 amino acids. V trimming: 4 bases; J trimming: 4 bases; junction bases outside the gene matches: 7. CDR3 sequence reads: CSATSGLAEYNEQFF. CDR3 nucleotides: TGCAGTGCTACTAGCGGACTAGCGGAGTACAATGAGCAGTTCTTC.

This clonotype occurred a few times. V is TRBV2 and J is TRBJ2-3; D may be TRBD1 or TRBD2 (5 bases each). CDR3 length equals 17 residues. V lost 6 bases and J lost 0, with 19 bases in between. Germline CDR1 and CDR2: SNHLY and FYNNEI. For the CDR3, the DNA is TGTGCCAGCAGGAGGGGATTGAAGGCAGCTAGCACAGATACGCAGTATTTT. It encodes CASRRGLKAASTDTQYF.

V and J are TRBV29-1 and TRBJ2-7; TRBD2 might be the D (5 bases). CDR3 size: 11 residues. Germline V lookup: CDR1 SQVTM, CDR2 ANQGSEA. V lost 5 bases and J lost 6, with 11 bases in between. Written as DNA, the CDR3 is TGCAGCGTTAGGGCGGCGGGCGAGCAGTACTTC. Its translation is CSVRAAGEQYF.

This clonotype was counted at least ten times. The gene calls are TRBV5-5 and TRBJ2-3; D possibly corresponds to TRBD1 (6 bases). The V gene's germline CDR1 is SGHKS and CDR2 YYEKEE (reference sequence). This CDR3 has 13 amino acids. V lost 6 bases, J lost 5 bases, and 13 bases lay in between. This CDR3 is CASKYRAEDTQYF. The CDR3 nucleotides read TGTGCCAGCAAATACAGGGCAGAAGATACGCAGTATTTT. The whole variable domain, filled in from reference TRBV5-5 and TRBJ2-3, reads DAGVTQSPTHLIKTRGQQVTLRCSPISGHKSVSWYQQVLGQGPQFIFQYYEKEERGRGNFPDRFSARQFPNYSSELNVNALLLGDSALYLCASKYRAEDTQYFGPGTRLTVL.

The CDR3 protein is CASRPGPHINTDTQYF. The CDR3 DNA is TGTGCCAGCAGACCGGGACCACACATAAACACAGATACGCAGTATTTT. This chain connects TRBV12-3 or TRBV12-4 to TRBJ2-3; D may match TRBD1 or TRBD2 (5 bases each). V lost 6 bases and J lost 2, with 18 bases in between. This CDR3 is built from 16 residues.

J is TRBJ2-7 and V is TRBV29-1; D remains ambiguous. V was cut by 2 bases and J by 2 bases, with 16 bases left in between. CDR3 length equals 15 residues. The germline CDR1 and CDR2 sequences are SQVTM and ANQGSEA. CDR3 loop: CSVEFMGSRTYEQYF. The CDR3 region has the DNA TGCAGCGTTGAATTCATGGGCTCGAGGACCTACGAGCAGTACTTC.

This clonotype has just a few counts. This chain uses TRBV4-3 with TRBJ1-1; 7 nucleotides align to TRBD1. This CDR3 contains 14 residues. V lost 4 bases and J lost 4; bases outside the gene matches: 6. CDR1 is LGHNA, CDR2 YSLEER, per germline. The CDR3 loop reads CASSRNRGGTEAFF. The CDR3 region has the DNA TGCGCCAGCAGCCGCAACAGGGGTGGCACTGAAGCTTTCTTT.